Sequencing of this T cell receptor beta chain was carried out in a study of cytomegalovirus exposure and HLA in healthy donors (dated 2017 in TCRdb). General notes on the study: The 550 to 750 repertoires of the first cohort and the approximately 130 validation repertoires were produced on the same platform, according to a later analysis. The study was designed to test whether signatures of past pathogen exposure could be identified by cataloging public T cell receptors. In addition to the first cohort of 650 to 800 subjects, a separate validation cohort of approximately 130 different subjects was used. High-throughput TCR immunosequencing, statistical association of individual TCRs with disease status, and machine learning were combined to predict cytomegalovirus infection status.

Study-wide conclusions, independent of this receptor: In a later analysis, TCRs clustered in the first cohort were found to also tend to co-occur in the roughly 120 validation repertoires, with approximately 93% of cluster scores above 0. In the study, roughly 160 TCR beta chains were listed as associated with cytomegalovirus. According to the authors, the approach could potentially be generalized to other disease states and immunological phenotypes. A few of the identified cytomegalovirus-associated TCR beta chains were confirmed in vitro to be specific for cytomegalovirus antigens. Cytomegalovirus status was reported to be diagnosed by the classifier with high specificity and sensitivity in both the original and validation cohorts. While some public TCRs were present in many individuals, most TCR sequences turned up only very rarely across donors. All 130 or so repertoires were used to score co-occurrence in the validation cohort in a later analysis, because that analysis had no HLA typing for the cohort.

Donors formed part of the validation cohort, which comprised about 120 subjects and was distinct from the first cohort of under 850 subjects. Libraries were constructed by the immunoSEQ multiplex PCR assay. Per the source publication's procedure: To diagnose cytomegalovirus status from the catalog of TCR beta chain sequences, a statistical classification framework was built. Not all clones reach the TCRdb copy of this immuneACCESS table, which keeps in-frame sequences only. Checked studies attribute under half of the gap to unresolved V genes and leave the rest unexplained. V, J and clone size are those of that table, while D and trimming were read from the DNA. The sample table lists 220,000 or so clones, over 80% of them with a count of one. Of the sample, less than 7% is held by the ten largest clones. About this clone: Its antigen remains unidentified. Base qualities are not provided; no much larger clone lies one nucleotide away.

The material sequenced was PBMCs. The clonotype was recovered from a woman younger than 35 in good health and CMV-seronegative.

The CDR3 reads as follows: CASRLYTGRGTEAFF. The sequenced DNA is TGTGCCAGCAGGTTATATACAGGGAGGGGAACTGAAGCTTTCTTT. The chain joins TRBV25-1 to TRBJ1-1; a tentative D match to TRBD1 spans 6 bases. The CDR3 numbers 15 residues from cysteine through phenylalanine. The sequence is cut down to CDR3 DNA, 45 bases in frame from base 1. At the junction V is shortened by 6 bases and J by 5 bases, with 19 bases in between. CDR1 is given as MGHDK and CDR2 as SYGVNS, both from the germline V gene.